In this sample, the clone carrying this T cell receptor beta chain turned up many times. Its antigen is not known. This sample is drawn from a study of T cells in Graves' hyperthyroidism and ophthalmopathy. TCR beta CDR3 regions were amplified from RNA. RT-PCR in the first round (using the HTBI primer set) targeted the TCR CDR3. In TCRdb, the multiplex PCR reads were re-called with MiXCR into one record per CDR3 protein. This sample carries about 600,000 distinct CDR3 sequences, 14% of them seen once, and the ten largest clones take roughly 7%. Clinical symptoms, serum thyroxine and TRAb, thyroid ultrasound and orbital computed tomography were used for the diagnoses. Study-wide results and caveats: Most thyroid clonotypes that were expanded above 0.001 also turned up in blood.

In germline, CDR1 is DFQATT, CDR2 SNEGSKA (reference sequence). V was shortened by 3 bases and J by 4 bases, with 6 bases between the two germline ends. There are 11 residues in the CDR3. Sequencing was done on a sample of blood. The clonotype comes from a woman aged 18-29 years with Graves' ophthalmopathy. This sequence joins TRBV20-1 and TRBJ1-1; no definite D call. The CDR3 loop is CSASLLTEAFF. As DNA, the CDR3 is TGCAGTGCTAGTTTGCTCACTGAAGCTTTCTTT.